The 20 T cell receptor beta chains listed next were all sequenced from one sample in a study of blood T cell repertoires in COVID-19. Data came from immunoSEQ multiplex PCR; TCRdb stores just in-frame clones and leaves some out. The sample has hundreds of thousands of clones, 90% seen once. Sample: PBMCs or T cells enriched from blood (not recorded which). The receptors here all came from a man aged 55 to 69 who had recovered from COVID-19.

V is TRBV4-1 and J is TRBJ2-1, with 9 bases aligning to TRBD2. The V gene's germline CDR1 is MGHRA and CDR2 YSYEKL. The CDR3 covers 17 residues. Trimming removed 4 bases from V and 0 bases from J; junction bases left unmatched: 7. This CDR3 reads CASSLLAGGRSYNEQFF. The CDR3 nucleotides are TGCGCCAGCAGCCTTCTCGCGGGGGGGCGCTCCTACAATGAGCAGTTCTTC.

The V gene is TRBV7-8, the J gene TRBJ1-4; D possibly corresponds to TRBD1 (6 bases). The CDR3 has 15 residues. V dropped 5 bases and J dropped 8 bases, with 18 bases sitting between them. Per germline, CDR1 SGHVS and CDR2 FQNEAQ. CDR3 nucleotide sequence: TGTGCCAGCAGCCACCTATTCCGGGGGGCGGAAAAACTGTTTTTT. The encoded protein is CASSHLFRGAEKLFF.

This chain connects TRBV28 to TRBJ2-1, with D perhaps matching TRBD1 (6 bases). Germline V CDR1 and CDR2: MDHEN, SYDVKM. V lost 3 bases to trimming and J lost 7 bases, with 16 bases between them. The CDR3 sequence is 15 residues long. The CDR3 bases are TGTGCCAGCAGTTTTACAGGGTTGAGGAGGAATGAGCAGTTCTTC. Translation: CASSFTGLRRNEQFF.

The rearrangement joins TRBV18 to TRBJ1-1; D is unresolved. Germline-derived CDR1 and CDR2 are KGHSH and LQKENI. V gave up 5 bases and J gave up 7 bases, with 17 bases separating them. The CDR3 consists of 14 residues. The CDR3 bases are TGTGCCAGCTCAGAACGGGTCCCCCGGGGTGAAGCTTTCTTT. Translated, it gives CASSERVPRGEAFF.

The V and J genes are TRBV28 and TRBJ1-4; D not resolved. The CDR3 has 15 amino acids. Trimming left V 4 bases short and J 7 bases short, with 16 bases between. Per germline, CDR1 MDHEN and CDR2 SYDVKM. The CDR3 DNA is TGTGCCAGCAGTTCCCCCCAGGTGAAAACTGAAAAACTGTTTTTT. Its protein is CASSSPQVKTEKLFF.

Comment on this clone: The sample contains more than one DNA sequence encoding this CDR3. The rearrangement joins TRBV27 to TRBJ2-7, with 9 bases that match TRBD1. This CDR3 contains 14 residues. Looked up from germline, CDR1 is MNHEY and CDR2 is SMNVEV (reference sequence). J gave up 4 bases and V 4 bases, and 5 bases lay outside the gene matches. In DNA form, the CDR3 reads TGTGCCAGCAGTTGGGGACAGGGAAGTTACGAGCAGTACTTC. Amino acids: CASSWGQGSYEQYF.

The chain is built from TRBV10-3 and TRBJ2-7, with 8 bases lining up with TRBD1. Germline assignment: CDR1 ENHRY and CDR2 SYGVKD. The trim removed 10 bases at V and 3 bases at J, leaving 5 bases unmatched. The CDR3 loop spans 12 amino acids. The CDR3 bases are TGTGCCACGCAAGGACAGGGCTACGAGCAGTACTTC. Protein: CATQGQGYEQYF.

J is TRBJ2-3 and V is TRBV19, with 12 positions matching TRBD2. CDR3 length equals 16 residues. The V segment lost 10 bases and the J segment 3 bases; nucleotides outside the gene matches: 11. The germline gives CDR1 LNHDA, CDR2 SQIVND (reference sequence). This chain's CDR3 is CAIKVSTSGSTDTQYF. The CDR3 nucleotides are TGTGCCATTAAGGTTTCGACTAGCGGGAGTACAGATACGCAGTATTTT.

The rearrangement links TRBV5-6 to TRBJ1-1; D is possibly TRBD1 (6 bases). Per germline, CDR1 SGHDT and CDR2 YYEEEE. Trimming pared 4 bases from V and 3 bases from J, leaving 7 bases between. The CDR3 spans 12 residues. The CDR3 protein is CASSQGHTEAFF. CDR3 sequence (DNA): TGTGCCAGCAGCCAGGGGCACACTGAAGCTTTCTTT. Drawing the rest from reference TRBV5-6 and TRBJ1-1, the complete variable domain is DAGVTQSPTHLIKTRGQQVTLRCSPKSGHDTVSWYQQALGQGPQFIFQYYEEEERQRGNFPDRFSGHQFPNYSSELNVNALLLGDSALYLCASSQGHTEAFFGQGTRLTVV.

V is TRBV27 and J is TRBJ2-7; tentative D call: TRBD2 (5 bases). Looked up from germline, CDR1 is MNHEY and CDR2 is SMNVEV (reference sequence). The CDR3 length is 20 residues. Trimming took 5 bases from V and 2 from J, leaving 31 bases between them. The CDR3 DNA follows: TGTGCCAGCAGTCCGGGGAATCCCTCAGTGACTCCGGGATTAGCCTACGAGCAGTACTTC. Its translation: CASSPGNPSVTPGLAYEQYF.

This clone was found once. The rearrangement uses TRBV5-4 and TRBJ1-2, with 9 positions matching TRBD1. V lost 1 base, J lost 7 bases, and 17 bases stayed unmatched. This CDR3 is 18 amino acids long. Germline V lookup: CDR1 SGHNT, CDR2 YYREEE (reference sequence). CDR3 loop: CASSLWAFRDRDLFGYTF. The CDR3 region has the DNA TGTGCCAGCAGCTTGTGGGCCTTTCGGGACAGGGATCTGTTTGGCTACACCTTC.

The chain links TRBV11-3 to TRBJ1-1; 7 positions agree with TRBD1. This CDR3 is 13 amino acids long. The germline V gene encodes CDR1 SGHNT and CDR2 YENEEA. V shed 5 bases, J shed 0 bases, and the junction held 0 bases outside the gene matches. CDR3 coding DNA: TGTGCCAGCAGCACAGGGGTGAACACTGAAGCTTTCTTT. It specifies CASSTGVNTEAFF.

CDR3 residues: CASSLKRGHSPLHF. The CDR3 DNA follows: TGTGCCAGCAGCTTAAAACGAGGGCATTCACCCCTCCACTTT. V usage is TRBV7-2 and J usage is TRBJ1-6; no definite D call. Germline V gene lookup returns CDR1 SGHTA and CDR2 FQGNSA. Trimming cost V 2 bases and J 8 bases, with 10 bases left between them. The CDR3 is 14 residues long.

The chain couples TRBV30 to TRBJ2-3, with TRBD1 identical over 8 bases. Germline CDR1 is GTSNPN and CDR2 is SVGIG (reference sequence). The length of the CDR3 is 15 residues. V trimming: 0 bases; J trimming: 6 bases; junction bases outside the gene matches: 8. The DNA of the CDR3 is TGTGCCTGGAGTGTACTTGGACAGGGAGGTGATACGCAGTATTTT. Residues: CAWSVLGQGGDTQYF. Based on the CDR3 plus reference TRBV30 and TRBJ2-3, the full variable domain is SQTIHQWPATLVQPVGSPLSLECTVEGTSNPNLYWYRQAAGRGLQLLFYSVGIGQISSEVPQNLSASRPQDRQFILSSKKLLLSDSGFYLCAWSVLGQGGDTQYFGPGTRLTVL.

This chain joins TRBV3-1 (or the pseudogene TRBV3-2) and TRBJ2-1; D remains unclear. CDR3 length equals 12 residues. Germline assignment: CDR1 LGHDT and CDR2 YNNKEL (reference sequence). V lost 1 base and J 4 bases, leaving 2 bases between the germline ends. CDR3 nucleotides: TGTGCCAGCAGCCAAGTATACAATGAGCAGTTCTTC. This sequence encodes CASSQVYNEQFF.

The chain couples TRBV19 to TRBJ1-1; maybe TRBD1 (5 bases). V lost 7 bases to trimming and J lost 2 bases, with 17 bases between them. The V gene's germline CDR1 is LNHDA and CDR2 SQIVND (reference sequence). CDR3 length: 15 residues. The CDR3 nucleotides read TGTGCCAGTACCCGGGGAGGACACCTAAACACTGAAGCTTTCTTT. Residues: CASTRGGHLNTEAFF.

This rearrangement joins TRBV9 to TRBJ1-3; 10 nucleotides align to TRBD1. J gave up 2 bases and V 3 bases, and 8 bases lay outside the gene matches. The CDR3 is made up of 17 amino acids. The V gene's germline CDR1 is SGDLS and CDR2 YYNGEE. CDR3 sequence reads: CASSAPGQGSPGNTIYF. The CDR3 DNA reads TGTGCCAGCAGCGCACCGGGACAGGGGAGTCCTGGAAACACCATATATTTT.

This CDR3 reads CASSILAGASSEQFF. In DNA, the CDR3 is TGTGCCAGTAGTATACTAGCGGGGGCTTCCAGTGAGCAGTTCTTC. The rearrangement links TRBV19 to TRBJ2-1, with 10 bases identical to TRBD2. Trimming took 2 bases from V and 9 from J; bases not matched to a gene: 7. This CDR3 contains 15 residues. Germline V gene data show CDR1 as LNHDA and CDR2 as SQIVND (reference sequence).

The rearrangement uses TRBV2 and TRBJ1-2; the D is unclear. CDR3 length: 15 residues. V was pared by 2 bases and J by 4 bases, with 14 bases between. CDR1 and CDR2 from the germline V gene are SNHLY and FYNNEI. In DNA, the CDR3 is TGTGCCAGCAGTGAAAGAGGCCGGGTCACCTATGGCTACACCTTC. Its translation: CASSERGRVTYGYTF.

The CDR3 sequence: CASSEGQGSPLHF. CDR3 nucleotides: TGTGCCAGCAGTGAAGGTCAGGGTTCACCCCTCCACTTT. V gene TRBV2 combines with J gene TRBJ1-6; possibly TRBD1 for D (5 bases). Germline CDR1 SNHLY, CDR2 FYNNEI. Trimming cost V 1 base and J 9 bases, with 7 bases left between them. The CDR3 runs 13 residues.